Listed below are T cell receptor beta chains from one sample, sequenced in a study of blood T cell repertoires in COVID-19. Method: immunoSEQ multiplex PCR; TCRdb's copy keeps in-frame clones and lacks some. The sample has some 150,000 clones; 80% to 90% are singletons. The sample consisted of peripheral blood. These receptors were collected from a human donor with acute or convalescent COVID-19. The donor label of this sample is uncertain. CDR3s include the opening cysteine and the closing phenylalanine or tryptophan. The D gene is left open where the match is weak. Clone size is given for some rows only: seen once, a few or many times, or a class if the clone is expanded.

abundance	j_gene	v_gene	d_gene	CDR3aa	CDR3nt
.	TRBJ1-1	TRBV3-1/TRBV3-2	.	CASSQEGGDMNTEAFF	TGTGCCAGCAGCCAAGAGGGAGGGGACATGAACACTGAAGCTTTCTTT
.	TRBJ2-2	TRBV7-3	.	CASSLGAYTGELFF	TGTGCCAGCAGCTTAGGAGCGTACACCGGGGAGCTGTTTTTT
.	TRBJ1-6	TRBV6-1	.	CASSDGSSYNSPLHF	TGTGCCAGCAGTGACGGGAGCTCCTATAATTCACCCCTCCACTTT
.	TRBJ1-1	TRBV18	.	CASSEVNTEAFF	TGTGCCAGCTCAGAGGTGAACACTGAAGCTTTCTTT
.	TRBJ2-2	TRBV4-2	TRBD1	CASSQGTGSTGELFF	TGTGCCAGCAGCCAGGGGACAGGGAGCACCGGGGAGCTGTTTTTT
.	TRBJ1-3	TRBV6-5	.	CASLGLVSGNTIYF	TGTGCCAGCCTGGGGCTCGTCTCTGGAAACACCATATATTTT
.	TRBJ1-5	TRBV11-1	TRBD1	CASSPGQGSNQPQHF	TGTGCCAGCAGCCCCGGACAGGGGAGCAATCAGCCCCAGCATTTT
.	TRBJ1-2	TRBV12-3/TRBV12-4	.	CASCLRGDYGYTF	TGTGCCAGCTGTCTCAGGGGCGACTATGGCTACACCTTC
once	TRBJ1-1	TRBV9	TRBD1	CASSSQGGTEAFF	TGTGCCAGCAGTTCACAGGGGGGCACTGAAGCTTTCTTT
.	TRBJ2-1	TRBV21-1	.	CASSKGLADLYNEQFF	TGTGCCAGCAGCAAAGGACTAGCGGACCTCTACAATGAGCAGTTCTTC
.	TRBJ2-2	TRBV4-3	TRBD2	CASSQDLSGSLGELFF	TGCGCCAGCAGCCAAGATCTGAGCGGGAGTCTCGGGGAGCTGTTTTTT
.	TRBJ2-7	TRBV5-4	TRBD1	CASSSEAGGYEQYF	TGTGCCAGCAGCTCGGAGGCAGGGGGTTACGAGCAGTACTTC
few	TRBJ1-2	TRBV29-1	TRBD1	CSAGQGVDYGYTF	TGCAGCGCTGGACAGGGGGTGGACTATGGCTACACCTTC
.	TRBJ2-7	TRBV18	TRBD1	CASSPGQGPEEQYF	TGTGCCAGCTCTCCGGGACAGGGACCTGAGGAGCAGTACTTC
.	TRBJ1-2	TRBV7-2	.	CASSLETPRGAQGYTF	TGTGCCAGCAGCTTAGAGACCCCAAGGGGCGCTCAAGGCTACACCTTC
.	TRBJ1-2	TRBV9	TRBD1	CASSVGTGFGYTF	TGTGCCAGCAGCGTCGGGACAGGGTTTGGCTACACCTTC
few	TRBJ1-1	TRBV5-4	TRBD1	CASSLDRGRRTEAFF	TGTGCCAGCAGCTTGGACAGGGGGCGAAGAACTGAAGCTTTCTTT
few	TRBJ2-7	TRBV20-1	.	CSAPLGNEQYF	TGCAGTGCTCCCCTAGGAAACGAGCAGTACTTC
.	TRBJ2-5	TRBV24-1	.	CATAGAAEQETQYF	TGTGCCACCGCAGGGGCGGCCGAACAAGAGACCCAGTACTTC
.	TRBJ2-6	TRBV30	.	CAWDESSGANVLTF	TGTGCCTGGGACGAGAGCTCTGGGGCCAACGTCCTGACTTTC
.	TRBJ2-5	TRBV28	.	CASSLRIRHTQETQYF	TGTGCCAGCAGTTTACGTATAAGACACACCCAAGAGACCCAGTACTTC
.	TRBJ1-2	TRBV28	TRBD1	CASSSMRTGGYGYTF	TGTGCCAGCAGCTCTATGAGGACAGGGGGTTATGGCTACACCTTC
.	TRBJ2-5	TRBV2	TRBD2	CASSRTSGVETQYF	TGTGCCAGCAGTCGGACTAGCGGGGTTGAGACCCAGTACTTC
.	TRBJ2-1	TRBV12-3/TRBV12-4	.	CASSFERFNEQFF	TGTGCCAGCAGTTTTGAGAGGTTTAATGAGCAGTTCTTC
.	TRBJ2-5	TRBV19	TRBD2	CASSIAGGHETQYF	TGTGCCAGTAGTATAGCGGGGGGGCACGAGACCCAGTACTTC
once	TRBJ1-5	TRBV27	TRBD1	CASSLWGQGAYQPQHF	TGTGCCAGCAGTTTATGGGGACAGGGGGCGTATCAGCCCCAGCATTTT
.	TRBJ1-2	TRBV4-2	.	CASSQVGDGYTF	TGTGCCAGCAGCCAAGTTGGAGATGGCTACACCTTT